This T cell receptor (beta chain) was observed in a study of molecular identifiers for immune sequencing clone quantification. MiXCR was run by TCRdb on the PCR reads, yielding one entry per CDR3 protein. The sample yields over 300,000 distinct CDR3 sequences, about 22% seen once. This CDR3 region has 14 residues. With V trimmed by 8 bases and J by 7 bases, 13 bases remained unmatched. The J gene is TRBJ2-3, the V gene TRBV5-3; 7 bases align to TRBD1. TRBV5-3 is reported as an ORF; its role is uncertain. The sequenced material came from naive CD8+ T cells from blood, with Jurkat cell RNA spiked in. Sample subset: FACS-sorted CD8+CD4-CCR7+CD45RA+ naive T cells. The sequence was collected from a human donor in good health. Some libraries in this study had Jurkat cell RNA spiked in. CDR3 sequence: CASSPPDRWNTQYF. The CDR3 nucleotides are TGTGCCAGCAGCCCGCCGGACAGGTGGAATACGCAGTATTTT.